This T cell receptor (beta chain) was observed in a study of blood T cell repertoires in COVID-19. Study overall: PBMCs, B-cell-depleted T cells, or T cells were the source of the cDNA or gDNA that made up the material.

CDR3 size: 16 residues. Germline CDR1 and CDR2: SGHAT and FQNNGV. Original processing notes: By means of reference gene primer amplification, nucleated cell counts were estimated. Measured with immunoSEQ multiplex PCR; TCRdb has only the in-frame clones, and not every one. The V and J calls and the clone size are those of that table, but D and trimming were determined from the DNA. The profile shows fewer than 150,000 clones, less than 90% of them singletons. This clone has more than one count but fewer than ten. One junction end disagrees with the germline gene, perhaps due to a read error. Within the sample, other DNA sequences also encode this same CDR3. Assignments of participants to cohorts depended upon their own reported clinical history. The study counted Cohort 3 donors as recovered given two negative PCRs, clearance, or symptom resolution.

The chain joins TRBV11-2 to TRBJ2-7, with TRBD1 identical over 8 bases. Sequenced input: PBMCs or T cells enriched from blood (not recorded which). The source of this sequence is a man younger than 45 who had recovered from COVID-19. CDR3 in DNA: TGTGCCAGCAGCGGGAAGGGGACAGGCTCCCTAAGGGAGCAGTACTTT. This gives the protein CASSGKGTGSLREQYF.